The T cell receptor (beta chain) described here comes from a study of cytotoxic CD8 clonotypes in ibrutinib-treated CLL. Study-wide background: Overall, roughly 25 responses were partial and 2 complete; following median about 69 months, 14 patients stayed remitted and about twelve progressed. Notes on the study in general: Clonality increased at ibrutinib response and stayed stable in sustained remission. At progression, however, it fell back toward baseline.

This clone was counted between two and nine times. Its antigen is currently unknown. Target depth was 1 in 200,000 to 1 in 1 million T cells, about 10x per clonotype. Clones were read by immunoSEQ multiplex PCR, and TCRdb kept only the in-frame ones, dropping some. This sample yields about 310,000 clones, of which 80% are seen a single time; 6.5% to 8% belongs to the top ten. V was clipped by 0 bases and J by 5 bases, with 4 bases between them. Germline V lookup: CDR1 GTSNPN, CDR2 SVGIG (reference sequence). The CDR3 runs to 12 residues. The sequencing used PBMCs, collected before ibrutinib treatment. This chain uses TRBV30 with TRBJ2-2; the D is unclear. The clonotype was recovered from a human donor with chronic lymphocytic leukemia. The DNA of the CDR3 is TGTGCCTGGAGTGTTCAGACCGGGGAGCTGTTTTTT. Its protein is CAWSVQTGELFF.